Sequencing of this TCR beta chain was carried out in a study of T cell responses to AZD1222 COVID-19 vaccine. TCRdb's table, derived via immunoSEQ multiplex PCR, lists solely in-frame clones and lacks some. This sample has more than 150,000 clones, with around 90% found just once. Study-wide points: Unmutated variant regions reportedly attract nearly half of all spike-specific TCRs. Only after the peak T cell response were repertoires sampled. Clonal diversity was possibly underestimated, and white British individuals and females predominated among donors. Only 5 or 6 AZD1222 recipients were seropositive at baseline.

Germline assignment: CDR1 MRHNA and CDR2 SNTAGT. Trimming shortened V by 6 bases and J by 4 bases, and 10 bases separated the two germline ends. This CDR3 comprises 13 residues. A remark on this clone: Its antigen is still unknown.

The origin of this receptor is an adult in good health. Source: peripheral blood, taken on day 0 of AZD1222 vaccination. The rearrangement joins TRBV6-4 to TRBJ1-5; D ambiguous. CDR3 bases: TGTGCCAGCAGCCCCGAAGAGAATCAGCCCCAGCATTTT. Encoded protein: CASSPEENQPQHF.